This section outlines one T cell receptor beta chain sequence together with its context. As processed by the authors: For nucleated cells, counts were estimated from reference gene primer amplification. The repertoire was sequenced with immunoSEQ multiplex PCR; TCRdb's copy has only in-frame clones and lacks some. Clone size and V and J calls were adopted from that table, with D and trimming inferred from the DNA. Of tens of thousands of clones listed, roughly 82% were seen once; the top ten hold about 7%. This entry belongs to a study of blood T cell repertoires in COVID-19. For the study at large: The United States, Italy and Spain were the sources of the acute and convalescent COVID-19 samples. T cells, B-cell-depleted T cells, or PBMCs supplied cDNA or gDNA.

The germline V and J ends were trimmed by 6 bases and 6 bases, with 9 bases remaining between them. Germline-derived CDR1 and CDR2 are MNHEY and SVGAGI. The CDR3 is made up of 13 amino acids. The sample was peripheral blood. The chain links TRBV6-5 to TRBJ1-6, with D unresolved. The clonotype comes from a man in his forties or fifties with active or convalescent COVID-19. CDR3 residues: CASRRILNSPLHF. The DNA for the CDR3 is TGTGCCAGCAGGAGAATACTTAATTCACCCCTCCACTTT.